This T cell receptor (beta chain) was sequenced for a study of blood T cell repertoires in COVID-19. Study in general: Samples of COVID-19 (acute and convalescent) were obtained from the United States, Italy and Spain. The analysed material was cDNA or gDNA that came from T cells, B-cell-depleted T cells, or PBMCs.

Authors' analysis steps: Amplification of reference gene primers was used by the study to estimate nucleated cell counts. Assay used: immunoSEQ multiplex PCR; TCRdb lists only in-frame clones, some missing. The V and J calls and the clone size are those of that table, but D and trimming were determined from the DNA. The sample includes 45,000 to 55,000 clones, around 90% of them seen just once. The CDR3 extends over 15 amino acids. CDR1 is MNHEY, CDR2 SMNVEV, per germline (reference sequence). V was cut by 4 bases and J by 6 bases, with 16 bases left in between. This clonotype originated in a man between 45 and 60 years old with active COVID-19. The chain recombines TRBV27 with TRBJ1-5; D gene ambiguous. Sequencing was carried out using peripheral blood. Here the CDR3 DNA reads TGTGCCAGCAGTTATAAGGGAGGCGTCGGTCAGCCCCAGCATTTT. It yields the protein CASSYKGGVGQPQHF.